What follows is one TCR beta chain and its context. Within its sample, this clonotype is medium-sized (0.01 to 0.1%). Its antigen remains undetermined. Base-call qualities are not available, and no considerably larger clone is one nucleotide away. The data derive from a study of CDR3 diversity in severe acne (dated by TCRdb to about 2019). The germline V end is reduced by 1 base and the J end by 4 bases; junction bases left unmatched: 10. The CDR3 starts with the cysteine, ends with the phenylalanine, and has 18 residues. CDR3 DNA is the only sequence kept; it has 54 bases, read in frame from the first base. CDR1 and CDR2 are drawn from the germline V gene (reference sequence): DFQATT, SNEGSKA. Library generation was performed with PCR. Data came from an Illumina HiSeq 2000. The raw public reads went through TCRdb reprocessing: fastp at Q25, MiXCR clone calling, in-frame beta chains kept. Rows with one shared CDR3 protein collapse into an entry with the most common genes and DNA. The sample profile shows more than 85,000 distinct CDR3 sequences; approximately 47% of them were found once. The top ten clonotypes cover roughly 12% of the sample.

This receptor was obtained from a male donor with acne. Here the chain combines TRBV20-1 and TRBJ2-3; TRBD2 agrees with 14 junctional bases. Sequenced material: blood. The nucleotide sequence is given as TGCAGTGCTAGAGGACTAGCGGGAGGGCCTACGAATGCAGATACGCAGTATTTT. Its protein reads: CSARGLAGGPTNADTQYF.